This T cell receptor (beta chain) was found in a study of T cell repertoires in cytomegalovirus infection. Study summary: Matching HLA type and CMV infection were both indicated by public TCR beta signatures. Regarding the study as a whole: HLA-C-restricted CMV clonotypes gave the most frequent clonotype in two of eight donors. People with CMV and the relevant HLA were identified by cumulative public TCR beta family frequency.

MiXCR, run by TCRdb on the reads, gives a single entry per CDR3 protein. The sample has about 130,000 distinct CDR3 sequences, more than 7% seen once. Germline CDR1 SNHLY, CDR2 FYNNEI. Trimming cost V 6 bases and J 1 base, with 9 bases left between them. This CDR3 comprises 13 residues. Regarding this clonotype: Its antigen is currently unknown.

The clonotype originates from a human donor in good health (CMV status not recorded). Some clones in this sample may be carry-over from other donors' samples. This sequence joins TRBV2 and TRBJ1-1, with TRBD1 as a possible D gene (6 bases). The sample consisted of PBMCs. CDR3 in DNA: TGTGCCAGCAGGGGACAACCGAACACTGAAGCTTTCTTT. Its translation: CASRGQPNTEAFF.